This is a list of T cell receptor beta chains from one sample in a study of early T cells in non-severe SARS-CoV-2 infection. TCRdb used MiXCR to reprocess the 5' RACE reads, holding one entry per CDR3 protein. This sample has more than 55,000 distinct CDR3 sequences, with 3.5% to 6% found just once. The material was whole blood, obtained at baseline. The source is an adult who was a healthcare worker with PCR-confirmed SARS-CoV-2 infection or an uninfected control (not recorded which). The donor label of this sample is uncertain. CDR3s include the opening cysteine and the closing phenylalanine or tryptophan. A D gene is named only where the DNA matches it firmly. Not all rows give a size; the values are once, few, many and, for expanded clones, a class.

CDR3nt	CDR3aa	j_gene	len	abundance	v_gene	d_gene
TGTGCCATCAGCGAAAGGGTTGGCAATCAGCCCCAGCATTTT	CAISERVGNQPQHF	TRBJ1-5	14	many	TRBV10-3	-
TGTGCCAGCAGTCCCCGCGGGGTGGCGTACGGCTACACCTTC	CASSPRGVAYGYTF	TRBJ1-2	14	few	TRBV12-3/TRBV12-4	-
TGCAGTGCTAGAACCGACAGGGCGTGGAATTCTGAAGCTTTCTTT	CSARTDRAWNSEAFF	TRBJ1-1	15	many	TRBV20-1	TRBD1
TGTGCCAGCAGCAAAAGGAGACAGGGGGCTGGAAACACCATATATTTT	CASSKRRQGAGNTIYF	TRBJ1-3	16	many	TRBV12-3/TRBV12-4	TRBD1
TGCAGTGCTAGTCGCGGGGAAAACATAGAAGCTTTCTTT	CSASRGENIEAFF	TRBJ1-1	13	-	TRBV20-1	-
TGTGCCAGCAGCTTCAGTCAGAAGACCCAGTACTTC	CASSFSQKTQYF	TRBJ2-5	12	many	TRBV11-2	-
TGCGCCAGCAGTCAACGGACAGGGTGGGACACTGAAGCTTTCTTT	CASSQRTGWDTEAFF	TRBJ1-1	15	many	TRBV10-1	TRBD1
TGTGCCAGCACCATGGATCTGGACAGGGCGAAAGATACGCAGTATTTT	CASTMDLDRAKDTQYF	TRBJ2-3	16	many	TRBV12-3/TRBV12-4	TRBD1
TGTGCCAGCAGCAAGACCCCGGTAGTCACTATCCAAGAGACCCAGTACTTC	CASSKTPVVTIQETQYF	TRBJ2-5	17	few	TRBV12-3/TRBV12-4	-
TGTGCCAGCAGCTTAGGGTGGACATTGGGCTATGGCTACACCTTC	CASSLGWTLGYGYTF	TRBJ1-2	15	many	TRBV7-2	-
TGTGCCAGCATGGATCAGGGGATTTCTTTCGCTGAAGCTTTCTTT	CASMDQGISFAEAFF	TRBJ1-1	15	few	TRBV6-1	-
TGTGCCAGCAGGCCCCTTACGAGTGGGGCTGAAGCTTTCTTT	CASRPLTSGAEAFF	TRBJ1-1	14	-	TRBV6-6	-
TGTGCCACCAAGCGTGGGAATCAGCCCCAGCATTTT	CATKRGNQPQHF	TRBJ1-5	12	many	TRBV5-8	-
TGCAGTGCTAGCGGGGGGGGGATAGATACGCAGTATTTT	CSASGGGIDTQYF	TRBJ2-3	13	many	TRBV20-1	TRBD2
TGTGCCAGCAGCTTAGGTGGTGTGCAGGGGGCAGGAAAACTGTTTTTT	CASSLGGVQGAGKLFF	TRBJ1-4	16	few	TRBV7-2	TRBD1
TGTGCCAGCAGTCTAGGACGGGGGATCGGCTATGGCTACACCTTC	CASSLGRGIGYGYTF	TRBJ1-2	15	many	TRBV12-3/TRBV12-4	-
TGTGCCAGCACCCTCGGGACTTACTCCTACGAGCAGTACTTC	CASTLGTYSYEQYF	TRBJ2-7	14	-	TRBV7-9	-
TGTGCCAGCAGCATGGACCGGGGGAGCTCCTATAATTCACCCCTCCACTTT	CASSMDRGSSYNSPLHF	TRBJ1-6	17	-	TRBV3-1	-
TGTGCCAGTAGTTTCGGTGCCATTGGGTACGAGCAGTACTTC	CASSFGAIGYEQYF	TRBJ2-7	14	many	TRBV19	-
TGTGCCAGCAGTGAAGAACAGGGAGGGTACTTC	CASSEEQGGYF	TRBJ1-2	11	many	TRBV6-1	-
TGTGCCAGCACCCCTGACAGGCGCCCTGACTATGGCTACACCTTC	CASTPDRRPDYGYTF	TRBJ1-2	15	many	TRBV6-1	-
TGCAGCGTAGCCAACAGGGGGCGGACTGAAGCTTTCTTT	CSVANRGRTEAFF	TRBJ1-1	13	-	TRBV29-1	TRBD1
TGCAGTGCTGCCGGATCCTCAGAGACCCAGTACTTC	CSAAGSSETQYF	TRBJ2-5	12	many	TRBV20-1	-
TGTGCCAGCAGCCCTTCCGGGGCGTCCTACAATGAGCAGTTCTTC	CASSPSGASYNEQFF	TRBJ2-1	15	few	TRBV7-9	-
TGTGCCAGCAGTCGAGTACTAGCAGACTACAATGAGCAGTTCTTC	CASSRVLADYNEQFF	TRBJ2-1	15	many	TRBV6-5	-
TGTGCCAGCAGTTTCAACGCGGCCGGGGAGCTGTTTTTT	CASSFNAAGELFF	TRBJ2-2	13	many	TRBV12-3/TRBV12-4	-
TGTGCCAGCAGTCGCGGGACAGCCCTAGAGCTCTATGGCTACACCTTC	CASSRGTALELYGYTF	TRBJ1-2	16	many	TRBV6-5	TRBD1
TGTGCCACCAGACAGGGGGCAAACACCGGGGAGCTGTTTTTT	CATRQGANTGELFF	TRBJ2-2	14	few	TRBV13	TRBD1
TGCGCCAGCAGCCAAGATTTAGCGGGGGCCCTCCGAAACACAGATACGCAGTATTTT	CASSQDLAGALRNTDTQYF	TRBJ2-3	19	few	TRBV4-1	TRBD2
TGCGCCAGCAGCTTGAAGCAGGCTACTAGCACAGATACGCAGTATTTT	CASSLKQATSTDTQYF	TRBJ2-3	16	many	TRBV5-1	-